The clone carrying this TCR beta chain was observed a few times. A J-beta primer mix and a sample-barcoded 5' primer were used in a second PCR of roughly 6 to 12 cycles. TCRdb analysed the 5' RACE reads with MiXCR anew, one entry per CDR3 protein. The data show 600,000 to 850,000 distinct CDR3 sequences, 40% to 45% seen once. V was cut by 0 bases and J by 1 base, with 6 bases left in between. CDR1 and CDR2 (germline): MNHEY, SMNVEV (reference sequence). The CDR3 is made up of 14 amino acids. Caucasian, healthy and from Russia, the donors were aged between roughly 6 and 100. Peripheral blood, about 10 milliliters per donor, was collected. The study isolated at least 7 million PBMCs from each sample. The data are from a study of blood T cells in healthy people across ages.

The sequencing input was blood. This clonotype was sampled from a woman in her sixties in good health. The chain joins TRBV27 to TRBJ2-5; D uncertain. In DNA, the CDR3 is TGTGCCAGCAGTTTATCCCAGGCCCAAGAGACCCAGTACTTC. It specifies CASSLSQAQETQYF.